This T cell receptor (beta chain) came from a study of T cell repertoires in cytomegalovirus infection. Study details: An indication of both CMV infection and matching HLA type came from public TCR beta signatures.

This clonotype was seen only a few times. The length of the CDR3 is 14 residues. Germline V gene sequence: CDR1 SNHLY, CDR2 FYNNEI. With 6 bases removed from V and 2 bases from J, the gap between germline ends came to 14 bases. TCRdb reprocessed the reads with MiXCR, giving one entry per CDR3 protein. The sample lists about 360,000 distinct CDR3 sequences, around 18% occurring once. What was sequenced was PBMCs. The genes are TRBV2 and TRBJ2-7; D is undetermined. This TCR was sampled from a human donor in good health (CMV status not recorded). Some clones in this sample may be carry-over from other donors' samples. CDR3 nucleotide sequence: TGTGCCAGCAGCCGACTCGGGTCCCCCTACGAGCAGTACTTC. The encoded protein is CASSRLGSPYEQYF.